This T cell receptor beta chain was retrieved from a study of T cells after yellow fever vaccination. About the research overall: SMART-Seq v4 Ultra Low Input prepared the low-cell-number fractions.

Study-level findings and limits: After the booster, roughly 96% of CD4 and around nine tenths of CD8 primary-response clones were re-detected.

Making TCR cDNA involved 5'RACE template switching, which added UMIs and a universal primer site. A single record per CDR3 protein comes from TCRdb applying MiXCR to the 5' RACE reads. The sample records around 300,000 distinct CDR3 sequences, about 4% being singletons. The V end was cut by 5 bases, the J end by 0 bases, with 10 bases between. The CDR3 extends over 14 amino acids. The V gene's germline CDR1 is SGHRS and CDR2 YFSETQ. There are many counts of this clonotype. Its target is not known. V is TRBV5-1 and J is TRBJ2-3; no definite D call. Sequenced material: PBMCs, taken 5 days after the yellow fever booster vaccination. This TCR came from a young man who received the YFV17D yellow fever vaccine. CDR3 nucleotides: TGCGCCAGCAGTTTCGACCCTAGCACAGATACGCAGTATTTT. It encodes CASSFDPSTDTQYF.